A single sample gave rise to the 6 T cell receptor beta chains below, sequenced in a study of CD8+ T cells in alopecia areata. Documented treatment: oral pan-JAK inhibitor, 5-10 mg twice daily. As the sequencing template, cDNA was produced by extracting RNA and reverse transcribing it. Data came from immunoSEQ multiplex PCR; TCRdb stores just in-frame clones and leaves some out. Found here are about 210,000 clones, under 75% of them singletons; the top ten hold about 1.6%. Sample: CD4+ T cells sorted from blood, taken at week 4, from a patient treated with tofacitinib. Source of these receptors: a human donor with alopecia areata.

This chain connects TRBV5-6 to TRBJ2-1; D not certain. The V gene lost 7 bases and the J gene lost 4 bases, with 21 bases spanning the gap. This CDR3 comprises 16 residues. CDR1 is SGHDT, CDR2 YYEEEE, per germline. This CDR3 is CASGRRGSPTYNEQFF. The CDR3 region has the DNA TGTGCCAGCGGACGGCGAGGCAGTCCAACATACAATGAGCAGTTCTTC.

This sequence joins TRBV7-2 and TRBJ2-3; 7 nucleotides line up with TRBD2. Trimming at V came to 2 bases and at J to 1 base, leaving 15 bases not matched to a gene. Germline V gene data show CDR1 as SGHTA and CDR2 as FQGNSA. The CDR3 sequence is 19 residues long. CDR3 amino acids: CASSLRSAGSLYRTDTQYF. CDR3 sequence (DNA): TGTGCCAGCAGCTTACGATCAGCGGGGAGCCTATATCGCACAGATACGCAGTATTTT.

Comment on this clone: Other DNA sequences of this sample code for an identical CDR3. The gene calls are TRBV30 and TRBJ1-3; D remains ambiguous. CDR3 length: 12 residues. With 0 bases removed from V and 4 bases from J, the gap between germline ends came to 4 bases. Germline V gives CDR1 GTSNPN, CDR2 SVGIG (reference sequence). The CDR3 reads CAWSVGGNTIYF. The CDR3 DNA follows: TGTGCCTGGAGTGTTGGGGGAAACACCATATATTTT.

The chain has TRBV7-9 and TRBJ1-2; TRBD1 matches 10 bases. This CDR3 region has 16 residues. V shed 5 bases and J 8 bases; nucleotides not matched to a gene: 14. Germline V CDR1 and CDR2: SEHNR, FQNEAQ (reference sequence). The CDR3 DNA follows: TGTGCCAGCAGCGAACCGGGACAGGGGATAGTGGGAGGCTACACCTTC. As protein: CASSEPGQGIVGGYTF.

The V gene is TRBV29-1, the J gene TRBJ2-3; D may be TRBD1 or TRBD2 (5 bases each). The V end lost 0 bases, the J end lost 7 bases, and 20 bases lay between the germline ends. Germline V lookup: CDR1 SQVTM, CDR2 ANQGSEA. This CDR3 comprises 16 residues. The CDR3 is CSVEDSGTELANTQYF. The DNA of the CDR3 is TGCAGCGTTGAAGACTCCGGGACGGAGTTAGCGAATACGCAGTATTTT.

The table lists this clone with a few counts. The gene calls are TRBV7-9 and TRBJ2-3; D unresolved. The CDR3 loop spans 12 amino acids. V lost 3 bases and J 4 bases, leaving 5 bases between the germline ends. Per the germline V gene, CDR1 is SEHNR and CDR2 is FQNEAQ (reference sequence). The CDR3 DNA follows: TGTGCCAGCAGCTTGGATGCAGATACGCAGTATTTT. It is translated as CASSLDADTQYF.